This T cell receptor beta chain was found in a study of shared clonotypes between healthy human individuals. The germline V gene encodes CDR1 MDHEN and CDR2 SYDVKM. The CDR3 is 14 amino acids. With 3 bases clipped from V and 5 bases from J, the junction kept 3 bases outside the gene matches. Here immunoSEQ multiplex PCR was the method, and the copy in TCRdb shows in-frame clones only, minus some. The sample shows about 1.5 million clones, 98% of them seen only once. Sequences were obtained from naive CD4+ T cells sorted from blood. The subset here: CD45RA+ positively selected. The receptor comes from a man under 40 in good health. The rearrangement links TRBV28 to TRBJ1-5; 8 bases are shared with TRBD1. The CDR3 loop is CASSFFRGHQPQHF. DNA for the CDR3: TGTGCCAGCAGTTTTTTCAGGGGGCATCAGCCCCAGCATTTT.